This T cell receptor beta chain derives from a study of lymphopenia after photon versus proton radiotherapy. TCRdb keeps only in-frame clones here, not all; method: immunoSEQ multiplex PCR. Here the sample spans tens of thousands of clones, around 86% being singletons. V lost 4 bases, J lost 6 bases, and 4 bases stayed unmatched. Germline values: CDR1 SQVTM, CDR2 ANQGSEA. The CDR3 loop spans 13 amino acids. This chain links TRBV29-1 with TRBJ1-5; 9 nucleotides line up with TRBD1. Material: peripheral blood, obtained from a patient treated with photon-based radiotherapy. This TCR was sampled from a man aged 40-49 years with gastric cancer. The CDR3: CSVGTGVGQPQHF. CDR3 DNA: TGCAGCGTTGGGACAGGGGTAGGTCAGCCCCAGCATTTT. The variable domain in full, with the rest retrieved from reference TRBV29-1 and TRBJ1-5, is SAVISQKPSRDICQRGTSLTIQCQVDSQVTMMFWYRQQPGQSLTLIATANQGSEATYESGFVIDKFPISRPNLTFSTLTVSNMSPEDSSIYLCSVGTGVGQPQHFGDGTRLSIL.